These 3 T cell receptor beta chains originate from one sample sequenced in a study of T cell responses to AZD1222 COVID-19 vaccine (dated by TCRdb to about 2021). Library generation was performed with the immunoSEQ multiplex PCR assay. Drawn from immuneACCESS, this table holds only the in-frame rearrangements with V and J called that TCRdb kept. Clones are partly lost; checked studies trace under half to an unresolved V gene and leave the rest unexplained. The sample table shows about 100,000 clones, and around 90% are seen once. The biggest ten clones account for under 2% of the sample. The sample's time point label, decoded: baseline before first vaccination. The sequences come from peripheral blood, collected on day 0 of AZD1222 vaccination. These receptors all stem from an adult in good health.

The genes are TRBV6-5 and TRBJ2-3, with 9 bases lining up with TRBD2. This CDR3 has 14 amino acids. The germline gives CDR1 MNHEY, CDR2 SVGAGI. Trimming took 6 bases from V and 1 from J; bases not matched to a gene: 2. The DNA for the CDR3 is TGTGCCAGCAGCGAGCGGGGGGGCACAGATACGCAGTATTTT. Its translation is CASSERGGTDTQYF.

The chain carries TRBV28 and TRBJ1-6; the D gene is possibly TRBD1 (6 bases). This CDR3 contains 17 residues. Per the germline V gene, CDR1 is MDHEN and CDR2 is SYDVKM. V was shortened by 6 bases and J by 7 bases, with 22 bases between the two germline ends. The CDR3, as DNA: TGTGCCAGCAGCACCTTTCTAAAACAGGGCCTGAATTCACCCCTCCACTTT. Translation: CASSTFLKQGLNSPLHF.

The chain employs TRBV27 and TRBJ2-7, with TRBD1 as a possible D gene (5 bases). Trimming took off 2 bases at V and 3 bases at J, with 17 bases between the two ends. CDR3 length: 16 amino acids. Germline CDR1 reads MNHEY; CDR2 reads SMNVEV (reference sequence). CDR3 DNA: TGTGCCAGCAGTTTAAGGGTCCAGGGCCTGGACTACGAGCAGTACTTC. Its protein product is CASSLRVQGLDYEQYF.